The entry that follows covers one T cell receptor beta chain sequence. Its target is not known. Germline assignment: CDR1 SEHNR and CDR2 FQNEAQ (reference sequence). Deletions cut 3 bases from V and 1 base from J, with 11 bases between. This CDR3 region has 15 residues. The sample comes from a study of T-cell memory formation after mild COVID-19. About the research overall: TCR clustering was largely donor specific. General study points: The study detected some responding clones in pre-infection memory, suggesting cross-reactive memory joined.

TCRdb re-called the 5' RACE reads through MiXCR, storing one row per CDR3 protein. The sample includes over 350,000 distinct CDR3 sequences, roughly 15% of them seen just once. The rearrangement joins TRBV7-9 to TRBJ2-3; D remains unclear. Source material: PBMCs or a T cell subset sorted from them (not recorded which). This clonotype originated in a man between 18 and 35 years old who had mild COVID-19 (a few samples of this study predate the infection). Cell type and time point are not known. CDR3 loop: CASSFSTGGTDTQYF. CDR3 DNA: TGTGCCAGCAGCTTTTCTACTGGGGGCACAGATACGCAGTATTTT.